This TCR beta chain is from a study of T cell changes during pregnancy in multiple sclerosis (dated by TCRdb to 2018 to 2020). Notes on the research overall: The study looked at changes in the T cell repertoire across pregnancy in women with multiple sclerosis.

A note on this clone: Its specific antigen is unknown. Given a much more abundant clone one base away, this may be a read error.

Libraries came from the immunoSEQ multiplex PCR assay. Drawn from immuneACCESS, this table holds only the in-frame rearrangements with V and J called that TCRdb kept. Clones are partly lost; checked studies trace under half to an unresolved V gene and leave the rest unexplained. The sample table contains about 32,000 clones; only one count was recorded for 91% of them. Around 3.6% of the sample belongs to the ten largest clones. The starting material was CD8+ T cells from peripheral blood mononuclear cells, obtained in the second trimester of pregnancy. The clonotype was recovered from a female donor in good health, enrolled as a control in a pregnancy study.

The DNA sequence is as follows: TGTGCCAGCAGTGTCGACGGGATTGCGCTTTATGGCTACACCTTC. Its translation is CASSVDGIALYGYTF. The V and J genes are TRBV2 and TRBJ1-2; the D segment cannot be called with confidence. CDR3 length: 15 amino acids, cysteine to phenylalanine. Only the CDR3 DNA stays, 45 bases, in frame from base 1. The germline V gene sets CDR1 to SNHLY and CDR2 to FYNNEI. V and J lose 4 bases and 5 bases, and a span of 17 bases separates them. With the rest looked up from the reference TRBV2 and TRBJ1-2 genes rather than sequenced, the full variable domain is EPEVTQTPSHQVTQMGQEVILRCVPISNHLYFYWYRQILGQKVEFLVSFYNNEISEKSEIFDDQFSVERPDGSNFTLKIRSTKLEDSAMYFCASSVDGIALYGYTFGSGTRLTVV.